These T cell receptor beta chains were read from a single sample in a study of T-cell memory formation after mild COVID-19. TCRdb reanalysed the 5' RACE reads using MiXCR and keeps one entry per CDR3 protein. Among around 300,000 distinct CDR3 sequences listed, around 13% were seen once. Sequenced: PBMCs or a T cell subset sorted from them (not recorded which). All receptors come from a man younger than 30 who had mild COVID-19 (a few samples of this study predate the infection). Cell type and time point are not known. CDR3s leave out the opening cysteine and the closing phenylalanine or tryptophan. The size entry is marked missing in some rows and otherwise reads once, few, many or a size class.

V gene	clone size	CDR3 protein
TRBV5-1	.	ASSYLAGGADTQY
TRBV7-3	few	ASSLLGGMYNEQF
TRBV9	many	ASSVGQMNTEAF
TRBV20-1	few	SARASGDRGYYGYT
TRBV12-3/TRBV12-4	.	ASSLRVSQAGFYNSGANVLT
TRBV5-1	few	ASSYAGTGNNEQF
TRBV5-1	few	ASSLGPSGGDNEQF
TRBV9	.	ASSLRDRGGYEQY
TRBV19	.	ASSPRAGITGELF
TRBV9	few	ASSSLEDTYHEQF
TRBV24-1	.	ATSDLRGNEQF
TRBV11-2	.	ASSLGTGGVRNTEAF
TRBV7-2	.	ASTPLAGGRWETQY
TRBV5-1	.	ASSLATASHEQY